The 3 T cell receptor beta chains below were found in one sample sequenced in a study of blood T cell repertoires in COVID-19 (dated by TCRdb to 2020 to 2021). Library generation was performed with the immunoSEQ multiplex PCR assay. TCRdb mirrors the immuneACCESS table, restricted to in-frame sequences. Some clones are absent from its copies; in checked studies, under half trace to an unresolved V gene, and the reason for the others is unknown. This sample has about 130,000 clones in its table, and around 80% of those were observed once. Approximately 18% of the sample comes from the top ten. Sequencing used peripheral blood. Source of these receptors: a man under 40 with COVID-19, enrolled during active disease.

The chain couples TRBV7-9 to TRBJ1-1, with a possible D match to TRBD1 (6 bases). The CDR3 length is 13 residues. The germline V and J ends were trimmed by 3 bases and 5 bases, with 10 bases remaining between them. Germline V gene data show CDR1 as SEHNR and CDR2 as FQNEAQ (reference sequence). This CDR3 is CASSLNRGTEAFF. The CDR3 nucleotides read TGTGCCAGCAGCTTGAATAGGGGGACTGAAGCTTTCTTT.

The gene calls are TRBV10-3 and TRBJ1-5; no clear D gene. Germline V lookup: CDR1 ENHRY, CDR2 SYGVKD. V was shortened by 0 bases and J by 1 base, with 10 bases between the two germline ends. The CDR3 consists of 16 residues. For the CDR3, the DNA is TGTGCCATCAGTGAGTCGAGGGATGTGAGCAATCAGCCCCAGCATTTT. Translation: CAISESRDVSNQPQHF.

This chain uses TRBV12-5 with TRBJ2-1, with 9 nucleotides matching TRBD1. There are 15 residues in the CDR3. CDR1 and CDR2 from the germline V gene are LGHNT and FRNRAP. After removal of 3 bases from V and 7 bases from J, the junction contained 7 bases not matched to a gene. The CDR3 sequence is CASGLGTGSNNEQFF. CDR3 nucleotides: TGTGCTAGTGGTTTAGGGACAGGGTCTAATAATGAGCAGTTCTTC.